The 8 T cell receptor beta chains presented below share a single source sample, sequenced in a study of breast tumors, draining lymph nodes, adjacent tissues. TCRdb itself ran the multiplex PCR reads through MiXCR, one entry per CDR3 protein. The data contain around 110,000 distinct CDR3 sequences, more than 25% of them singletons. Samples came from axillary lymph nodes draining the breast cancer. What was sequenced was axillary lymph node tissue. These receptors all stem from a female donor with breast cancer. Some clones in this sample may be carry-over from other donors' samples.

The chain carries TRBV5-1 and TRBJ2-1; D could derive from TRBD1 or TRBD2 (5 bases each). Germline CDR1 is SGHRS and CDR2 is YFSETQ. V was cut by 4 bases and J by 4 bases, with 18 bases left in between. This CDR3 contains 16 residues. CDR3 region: CASSQGRNSFYNEQFF. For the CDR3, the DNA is TGCGCCAGCAGCCAGGGACGGAACTCTTTTTACAATGAGCAGTTCTTC.

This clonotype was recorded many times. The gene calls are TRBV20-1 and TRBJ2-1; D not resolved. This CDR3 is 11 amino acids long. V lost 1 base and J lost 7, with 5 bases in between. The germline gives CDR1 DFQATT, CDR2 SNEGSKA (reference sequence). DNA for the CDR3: TGCAGTGCTAGAGGGAATAATGAGCAGTTCTTC. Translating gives CSARGNNEQFF.

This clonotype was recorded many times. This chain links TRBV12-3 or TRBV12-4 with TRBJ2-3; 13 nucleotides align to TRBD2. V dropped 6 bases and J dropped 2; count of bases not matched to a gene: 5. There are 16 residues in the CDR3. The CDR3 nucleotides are TGTGCCAGCAGCGTCGGACTAGCGGGAGTCACAGATACGCAGTATTTT. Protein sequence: CASSVGLAGVTDTQYF.

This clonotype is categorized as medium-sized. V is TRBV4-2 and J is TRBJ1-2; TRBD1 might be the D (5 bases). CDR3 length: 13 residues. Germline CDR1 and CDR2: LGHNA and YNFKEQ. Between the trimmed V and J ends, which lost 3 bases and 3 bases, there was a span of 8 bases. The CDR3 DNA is TGTGCCAGCAGCCAGGGGGACCACTATGGCTACACCTTC. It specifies CASSQGDHYGYTF.

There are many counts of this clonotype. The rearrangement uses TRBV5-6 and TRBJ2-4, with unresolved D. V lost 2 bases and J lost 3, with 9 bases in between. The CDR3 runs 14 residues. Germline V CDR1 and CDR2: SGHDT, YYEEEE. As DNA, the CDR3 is TGTGCCAGCAGCTTAGGTCCAGACAAAAACATTCAGTACTTC. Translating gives CASSLGPDKNIQYF. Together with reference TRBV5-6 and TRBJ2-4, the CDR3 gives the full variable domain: DAGVTQSPTHLIKTRGQQVTLRCSPKSGHDTVSWYQQALGQGPQFIFQYYEEEERQRGNFPDRFSGHQFPNYSSELNVNALLLGDSALYLCASSLGPDKNIQYFGAGTRLSVL.

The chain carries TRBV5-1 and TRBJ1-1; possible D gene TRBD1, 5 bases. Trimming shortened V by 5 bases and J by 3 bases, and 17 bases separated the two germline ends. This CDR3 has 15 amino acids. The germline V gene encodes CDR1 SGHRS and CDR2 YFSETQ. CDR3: CASRQLGVVDTEAFF. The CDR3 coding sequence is TGCGCCAGCAGGCAACTAGGGGTGGTAGACACTGAAGCTTTCTTT.

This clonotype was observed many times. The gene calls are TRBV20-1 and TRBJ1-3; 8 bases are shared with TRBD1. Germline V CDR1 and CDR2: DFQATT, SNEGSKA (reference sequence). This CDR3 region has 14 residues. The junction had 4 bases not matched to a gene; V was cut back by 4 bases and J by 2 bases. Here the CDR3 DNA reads TGCAGTGCTAATCGACAGGGGACTGGAAACACCATATATTTT. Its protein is CSANRQGTGNTIYF.

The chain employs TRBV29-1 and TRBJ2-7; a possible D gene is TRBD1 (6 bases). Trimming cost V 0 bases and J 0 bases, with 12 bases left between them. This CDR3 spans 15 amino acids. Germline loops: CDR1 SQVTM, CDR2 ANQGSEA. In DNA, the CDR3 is TGCAGCGTTGAAGATACAGGGCTTAGCTCCTACGAGCAGTACTTC. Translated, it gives CSVEDTGLSSYEQYF.